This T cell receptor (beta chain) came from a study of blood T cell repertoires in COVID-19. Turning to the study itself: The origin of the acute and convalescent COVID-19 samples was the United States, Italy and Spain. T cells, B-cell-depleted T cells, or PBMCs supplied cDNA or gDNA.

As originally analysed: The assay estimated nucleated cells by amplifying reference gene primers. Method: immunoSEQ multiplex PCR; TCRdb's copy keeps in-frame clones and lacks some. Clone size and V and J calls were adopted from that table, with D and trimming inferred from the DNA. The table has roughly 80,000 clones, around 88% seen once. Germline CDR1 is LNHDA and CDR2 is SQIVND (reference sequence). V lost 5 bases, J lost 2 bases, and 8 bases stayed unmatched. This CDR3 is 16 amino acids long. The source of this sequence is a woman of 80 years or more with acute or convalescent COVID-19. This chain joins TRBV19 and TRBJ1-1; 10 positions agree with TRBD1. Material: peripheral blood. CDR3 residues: CASSHRDRGSNTEAFF. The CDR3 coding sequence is TGTGCCAGTAGTCACCGGGACAGGGGAAGCAACACTGAAGCTTTCTTT.